These T cell receptor beta chains were read from a single sample in a study of blood T cell repertoires in COVID-19. Data came from immunoSEQ multiplex PCR; TCRdb stores just in-frame clones and leaves some out. The sample comprises about 42,000 clones, more than 75% of which are singletons, and about 12% rests with the top ten. Sequenced: peripheral blood. The origin of the receptors is a woman aged 65 to 85 in a cohort sampled during active COVID-19. Both conserved end residues are trimmed from each CDR3. D genes are given only for firm matches. Where a row states a size, it is once, few, many or the class of an expanded clone; other rows omit it.

j_call clone_size d_call v_call cdr3_aa
TRBJ2-2 . TRBD2 TRBV3-1/TRBV3-2 ASSLGTSGKTGELF
TRBJ2-3 few . TRBV7-2 ASSLQSVGRSQY
TRBJ1-1 . . TRBV4-2 ASSQDWGGRTEAF
TRBJ2-7 few TRBD2 TRBV7-6 ASSTQPGLAKEQY
TRBJ2-3 . TRBD1 TRBV28 ASRGQLISTDTQY
TRBJ2-7 . TRBD1 TRBV18 ASSTGTGGIYEQY
TRBJ1-2 . . TRBV12-3/TRBV12-4 ASSSPQRAGYT
TRBJ1-1 . . TRBV19 ASSIRVKNTEAF
TRBJ2-3 . . TRBV6-5 ASSYGTGIADTQY
TRBJ2-5 . TRBD1 TRBV2 ASIRDRGSETQY
TRBJ1-2 . . TRBV11-2 ASSLAGGPGYT
TRBJ1-5 medium-sized . TRBV6-1 ASSEVVAAGNQPQH
TRBJ2-3 . TRBD1 TRBV7-2 ASSLRGRDTQY
TRBJ2-1 . TRBD2 TRBV19 ASSIRLAGYNEQF
TRBJ2-2 medium-sized TRBD2 TRBV10-3 AISGLGGTGELF
TRBJ2-7 . . TRBV6-5 ASRRTVYEQY
TRBJ2-6 . . TRBV5-1 ASRPTGSPGANVLT
TRBJ1-2 . . TRBV4-1 ASSQDATGNYGYT
TRBJ2-2 . . TRBV6-5 ASSYGGAGTGELF
TRBJ1-6 . TRBD1 TRBV5-5 ASSPGTGGGNSPLH
TRBJ1-6 . . TRBV7-9 ASSLDGFGSPLH
TRBJ2-1 . TRBD2 TRBV18 ASSPSLQRGIYNEQF
TRBJ2-7 . TRBD1 TRBV9 ASSGQGSYEQY
TRBJ1-5 . TRBD1 TRBV6-5 ASIMDRGSQPQH
TRBJ2-5 . TRBD1 TRBV11-2 ASSLSETGGPSETGTQY
TRBJ1-1 . . TRBV28 ASSRPNTEAF
TRBJ2-1 . TRBD2 TRBV27 ASSSIAGVYNEQF
TRBJ2-3 . TRBD1 TRBV18 ASSPPGQSSTDTQY
TRBJ2-7 . TRBD1 TRBV6-6 ASQDRAREQY
TRBJ2-5 . TRBD2 TRBV9 ASSVGGTSGSSETQY
TRBJ1-1 . . TRBV15 ATSATRGGTEAF
TRBJ2-1 once TRBD1 TRBV4-1 ASSRIEAGGNEQF
TRBJ2-5 . TRBD1 TRBV6-2/TRBV6-3 ASSFRTGGLSETQY
TRBJ2-5 . TRBD2 TRBV5-1 ASSQTTSANNQETQY
TRBJ1-2 . TRBD1 TRBV6-6 ASSPRQGPRSYGYT
TRBJ2-2 . . TRBV7-2 ASSLRQVNTGELF
TRBJ2-2 . TRBD1 TRBV3-1/TRBV3-2 ASSRQGDTGELF
TRBJ1-3 . . TRBV5-4 ASSLGGNSGNTIY
TRBJ2-7 . TRBD2 TRBV27 ASSSGTSIGYEQY
TRBJ1-2 few . TRBV16 ASSQSRPYGEGYT
TRBJ2-3 . . TRBV11-2 ASSPNSRGFTDTQY
TRBJ2-7 . TRBD1 TRBV10-3 AISESTGGITYEQY
TRBJ1-5 few . TRBV6-1 ASSDPDGNQPQH
TRBJ2-7 once TRBD2 TRBV30 AWSGLAGVYEQY
TRBJ1-3 . . TRBV28 ASSGQGGIAGNTIY
TRBJ2-1 . TRBD1 TRBV6-2/TRBV6-3 ASSFRDRGLNEQF
TRBJ2-7 . . TRBV7-9 ASSTGGAGSDEQY
TRBJ2-3 . . TRBV11-3 ASSLGLSTDTQY
TRBJ1-1 . TRBD1 TRBV19 ASSRGQGTIAF
TRBJ1-4 . . TRBV7-8 ASSLVLRNEKLF
TRBJ2-7 . TRBD1 TRBV6-5 ASRGQGVQQY
TRBJ2-2 once . TRBV19 ASSLLSGANTGELF
TRBJ2-3 . TRBD2 TRBV4-3 ASSQDMAGVRIDTQY